This note documents a single TCR beta chain sequence. The assay was immunoSEQ multiplex PCR, and TCRdb's table has in-frame clones only and misses some. The table shows approximately 150,000 clones, with more than 75% occurring only once. The sample originates from a study of blood T cell repertoires in COVID-19. The CDR3 has 15 amino acids. Germline lookup yields CDR1 ENHRY and CDR2 SYGVKD. The V and J ends lost 2 bases and 3 bases, in that order; junction bases with no gene match: 5. The sequence came from a man aged 60-69 years with active or convalescent COVID-19. The gene calls are TRBV10-3 and TRBJ2-3; 7 bases are a match to TRBD2. The source material was peripheral blood. For the CDR3, the DNA is TGTGCCATCAGTGAGGGTCTGGGAGGGACAGATACGCAGTATTTT. This encodes CAISEGLGGTDTQYF.